The clone carrying this T cell receptor beta chain turned up a few times. The data stem from a study of blood T cell repertoires in COVID-19. Study summary: Acute and convalescent COVID-19 specimens originated in the United States, Italy and Spain. PBMCs, B-cell-depleted T cells, or T cells provided the cDNA or gDNA that made up the material.

Germline trimming cut 5 bases from V and 7 bases from J; bases unmatched to any gene: 5. CDR3 length equals 14 residues. CDR1 and CDR2 (germline): WNHNN, SYGVQD (reference sequence). Under the authors' procedure: For nucleated cells, counts were estimated from reference gene primer amplification. The protocol was immunoSEQ multiplex PCR, while the TCRdb copy is restricted to in-frame clones and leaves out a portion. That table gives V, J and clone size, and the DNA gave D and trimming. The data show some 50,000 clones, with around four fifths seen just once and approximately 6% held by the top ten. The sample was peripheral blood. The V and J genes are TRBV10-1 and TRBJ2-1, with 10 bases that match TRBD1. The TCR originated in a woman older than 75 with acute or convalescent COVID-19. The CDR3 protein is CASSLSGQGNEQFF. The DNA of the CDR3 is TGCGCCAGCAGTTTGTCGGGACAGGGGAATGAGCAGTTCTTC.